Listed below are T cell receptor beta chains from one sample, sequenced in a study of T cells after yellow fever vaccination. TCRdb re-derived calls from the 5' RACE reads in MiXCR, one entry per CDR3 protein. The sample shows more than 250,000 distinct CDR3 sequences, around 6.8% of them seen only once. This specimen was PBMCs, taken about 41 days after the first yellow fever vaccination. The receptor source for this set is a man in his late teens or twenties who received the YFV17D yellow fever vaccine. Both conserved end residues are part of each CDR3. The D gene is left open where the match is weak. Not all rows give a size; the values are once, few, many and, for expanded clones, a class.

CDR3 protein: CASSSYPGGIAGLTDTQYF; CDR3 DNA: TGTGCCAGCAGCTCCTACCCAGGCGGGATAGCGGGGCTCACAGATACGCAGTATTTT; clone size: few; V gene: TRBV5-4; D gene: TRBD2; CDR3 length: 19; J gene: TRBJ2-3
CDR3 protein: CASSFPGTSYEQYF; CDR3 DNA: TGTGCCAGCAGCTTCCCCGGGACTAGCTACGAGCAGTACTTC; clone size: few; V gene: TRBV7-2; D gene: TRBD2; CDR3 length: 14; J gene: TRBJ2-7
CDR3 protein: CASSANPLRRGGTQYF; CDR3 DNA: TGTGCCAGCAGCGCCAATCCACTACGCCGGGGAGGTACGCAGTATTTT; clone size: few; V gene: TRBV9; D gene: NA; CDR3 length: 16; J gene: TRBJ2-3
CDR3 protein: CASSLAAGGPREQFF; CDR3 DNA: TGCGCCAGCAGCTTGGCGGCGGGGGGGCCGAGAGAGCAGTTCTTC; clone size: NA; V gene: TRBV5-1; D gene: TRBD2; CDR3 length: 15; J gene: TRBJ2-1
CDR3 protein: CASSLEGQYNEQFF; CDR3 DNA: TGTGCCAGCAGCTTAGAGGGACAGTACAATGAGCAGTTCTTC; clone size: few; V gene: TRBV7-6; D gene: TRBD1; CDR3 length: 14; J gene: TRBJ2-1
CDR3 protein: CASSQWGGTPYEQYF; CDR3 DNA: TGTGCCAGCAGCCAATGGGGGGGTACGCCCTACGAGCAGTACTTC; clone size: hyperexpanded; V gene: TRBV27; D gene: TRBD2; CDR3 length: 15; J gene: TRBJ2-7
CDR3 protein: CATSDDTRVQETQYF; CDR3 DNA: TGTGCCACCAGTGATGACACCAGGGTCCAAGAGACCCAGTACTTC; clone size: many; V gene: TRBV24-1; D gene: NA; CDR3 length: 15; J gene: TRBJ2-5
CDR3 protein: CSARLAGGVQQFF; CDR3 DNA: TGCAGTGCCCGACTAGCGGGGGGCGTACAGCAGTTCTTC; clone size: few; V gene: TRBV20-1; D gene: TRBD2; CDR3 length: 13; J gene: TRBJ2-1
CDR3 protein: CASSQTGGYNSPLHF; CDR3 DNA: TGTGCCAGCAGCCAAACCGGGGGCTATAATTCACCCCTCCACTTT; clone size: few; V gene: TRBV3-1; D gene: NA; CDR3 length: 15; J gene: TRBJ1-6
CDR3 protein: CASSLGLAGALETQYF; CDR3 DNA: TGCGCCAGCAGCTTAGGACTAGCGGGGGCCCTAGAGACCCAGTACTTC; clone size: NA; V gene: TRBV5-1; D gene: TRBD2; CDR3 length: 16; J gene: TRBJ2-5
CDR3 protein: CASSQAGGPGSGETQYF; CDR3 DNA: TGTGCCAGCAGCCAAGCAGGTGGTCCAGGTTCGGGAGAGACCCAGTACTTC; clone size: few; V gene: TRBV4-2; D gene: NA; CDR3 length: 17; J gene: TRBJ2-5
CDR3 protein: CASSPPGGRYRPIAKNIQYF; CDR3 DNA: TGCGCCAGCAGCCCCCCCGGGGGTCGATACCGTCCTATAGCCAAAAACATTCAGTACTTC; clone size: few; V gene: TRBV4-3; D gene: NA; CDR3 length: 20; J gene: TRBJ2-4
CDR3 protein: CASSLGWAGGPSETQYF; CDR3 DNA: TGTGCCAGCAGCTTAGGTTGGGCGGGGGGGCCGTCAGAGACCCAGTACTTC; clone size: few; V gene: TRBV7-2; D gene: TRBD2; CDR3 length: 17; J gene: TRBJ2-5
CDR3 protein: CASSWGVLTDTQYF; CDR3 DNA: TGTGCCAGCAGTTGGGGAGTGCTCACAGATACGCAGTATTTT; clone size: few; V gene: TRBV11-2; D gene: NA; CDR3 length: 14; J gene: TRBJ2-3
CDR3 protein: CASSLTSGGGRNTQYF; CDR3 DNA: TGTGCCAGCAGCTTGACCAGCGGGGGAGGTCGGAATACGCAGTATTTT; clone size: many; V gene: TRBV5-6; D gene: TRBD2; CDR3 length: 16; J gene: TRBJ2-3
CDR3 protein: CSASYPRGYGYTF; CDR3 DNA: TGCAGTGCTAGTTACCCGCGGGGCTATGGCTACACCTTC; clone size: NA; V gene: TRBV20-1; D gene: NA; CDR3 length: 13; J gene: TRBJ1-2
CDR3 protein: CASSFGVGGYTF; CDR3 DNA: TGTGCCAGCAGCTTCGGTGTAGGCGGCTACACCTTC; clone size: many; V gene: TRBV7-9; D gene: NA; CDR3 length: 12; J gene: TRBJ1-2
CDR3 protein: CASRRAGGSSYNEQFF; CDR3 DNA: TGTGCCAGCAGGCGAGCGGGGGGGAGCTCCTACAATGAGCAGTTCTTC; clone size: many; V gene: TRBV7-2; D gene: TRBD2; CDR3 length: 16; J gene: TRBJ2-1
CDR3 protein: CASSFGGAYRETQYF; CDR3 DNA: TGTGCCAGCAGTTTTGGGGGGGCCTATCGAGAGACCCAGTACTTC; clone size: NA; V gene: TRBV12-3/TRBV12-4; D gene: NA; CDR3 length: 15; J gene: TRBJ2-5
CDR3 protein: CASSLGWGMNTEAFF; CDR3 DNA: TGCGCCAGCAGCCTGGGATGGGGTATGAACACTGAAGCTTTCTTT; clone size: few; V gene: TRBV5-1; D gene: NA; CDR3 length: 15; J gene: TRBJ1-1
CDR3 protein: CASSFTYQGQGNGYTF; CDR3 DNA: TGTGCCAGCAGCTTCACTTACCAGGGACAGGGGAACGGCTACACCTTC; clone size: many; V gene: TRBV7-2; D gene: TRBD1; CDR3 length: 16; J gene: TRBJ1-2
CDR3 protein: CASSQDTRFYEQFF; CDR3 DNA: TGTGCCAGCAGCCAAGATACCAGGTTCTATGAGCAGTTCTTC; clone size: few; V gene: TRBV14; D gene: NA; CDR3 length: 14; J gene: TRBJ2-1
CDR3 protein: CASSILAGGPYEQYF; CDR3 DNA: TGTGCCAGTAGTATACTTGCAGGGGGTCCCTACGAGCAGTACTTC; clone size: few; V gene: TRBV19; D gene: TRBD1; CDR3 length: 15; J gene: TRBJ2-7
CDR3 protein: CASTGAQETQYF; CDR3 DNA: TGCGCCAGCACCGGTGCTCAAGAGACCCAGTACTTC; clone size: few; V gene: TRBV10-2; D gene: NA; CDR3 length: 12; J gene: TRBJ2-5
CDR3 protein: CATRTGEDTEAFF; CDR3 DNA: TGTGCCACCAGGACAGGGGAAGACACTGAAGCTTTCTTT; clone size: few; V gene: TRBV27; D gene: TRBD1; CDR3 length: 13; J gene: TRBJ1-1
CDR3 protein: CASRIQTGASTDTQYF; CDR3 DNA: TGTGCCAGCAGAATACAAACAGGCGCTAGCACAGATACGCAGTATTTT; clone size: few; V gene: TRBV6-5; D gene: NA; CDR3 length: 16; J gene: TRBJ2-3
CDR3 protein: CASSPRGGYTEAFF; CDR3 DNA: TGTGCCAGCAGCCCCCGAGGGGGGTACACTGAAGCTTTCTTT; clone size: many; V gene: TRBV7-2; D gene: NA; CDR3 length: 14; J gene: TRBJ1-1
CDR3 protein: CASSQEGGKGTQYF; CDR3 DNA: TGCGCCAGCAGCCAAGAAGGGGGCAAGGGTACGCAGTATTTT; clone size: few; V gene: TRBV4-3; D gene: TRBD1; CDR3 length: 14; J gene: TRBJ2-3
CDR3 protein: CASSWTENTGELFF; CDR3 DNA: TGTGCCAGCAGCTGGACGGAGAACACCGGGGAGCTGTTTTTT; clone size: few; V gene: TRBV7-9; D gene: NA; CDR3 length: 14; J gene: TRBJ2-2
CDR3 protein: CASRPQGNSPLHF; CDR3 DNA: TGTGCCAGCCGGCCACAAGGGAATTCACCCCTCCACTTT; clone size: few; V gene: TRBV6-1; D gene: NA; CDR3 length: 13; J gene: TRBJ1-6
CDR3 protein: CSVLGRSNTDTQYF; CDR3 DNA: TGCAGCGTTCTTGGGAGGTCCAACACAGATACGCAGTATTTT; clone size: NA; V gene: TRBV29-1; D gene: NA; CDR3 length: 14; J gene: TRBJ2-3
CDR3 protein: CASRDGINEKLFF; CDR3 DNA: TGTGCCAGCAGGGACGGAATTAATGAAAAACTGTTTTTT; clone size: many; V gene: TRBV6-6; D gene: NA; CDR3 length: 13; J gene: TRBJ1-4
CDR3 protein: CASSYSRVSSYEQYF; CDR3 DNA: TGTGCCAGCAGTTACTCCCGGGTGAGCTCCTACGAGCAGTACTTC; clone size: few; V gene: TRBV6-2/TRBV6-3; D gene: NA; CDR3 length: 15; J gene: TRBJ2-7
CDR3 protein: CASSPGGGWGTDTQYF; CDR3 DNA: TGTGCCAGCAGCCCTGGCGGGGGTTGGGGCACAGATACGCAGTATTTT; clone size: NA; V gene: TRBV7-3; D gene: TRBD2; CDR3 length: 16; J gene: TRBJ2-3
CDR3 protein: CSARAQTLAKNIQYF; CDR3 DNA: TGCAGTGCTAGAGCCCAGACGTTAGCCAAAAACATTCAGTACTTC; clone size: many; V gene: TRBV20-1; D gene: NA; CDR3 length: 15; J gene: TRBJ2-4
CDR3 protein: CASRPRVRDSSSYNEQFF; CDR3 DNA: TGTGCCAGCAGACCCCGGGTCCGGGACTCAAGCTCCTACAATGAGCAGTTCTTC; clone size: few; V gene: TRBV11-1; D gene: NA; CDR3 length: 18; J gene: TRBJ2-1
CDR3 protein: CASSLSGYEAFF; CDR3 DNA: TGTGCCAGCTCTCTTAGTGGGTATGAAGCTTTCTTT; clone size: NA; V gene: TRBV18; D gene: NA; CDR3 length: 12; J gene: TRBJ1-1
CDR3 protein: CATSTEVGAGGELFF; CDR3 DNA: TGTGCCACCTCCACAGAAGTAGGAGCGGGCGGGGAGCTGTTTTTT; clone size: many; V gene: TRBV10-3; D gene: NA; CDR3 length: 15; J gene: TRBJ2-2
CDR3 protein: CASRAEGPAQYF; CDR3 DNA: TGTGCCAGCCGGGCTGAGGGCCCTGCGCAGTATTTT; clone size: few; V gene: TRBV6-6; D gene: NA; CDR3 length: 12; J gene: TRBJ2-3
CDR3 protein: CASSPQGWSYNEQFF; CDR3 DNA: TGTGCCAGCAGCCCCCAGGGTTGGTCCTACAATGAGCAGTTCTTC; clone size: many; V gene: TRBV7-2; D gene: NA; CDR3 length: 15; J gene: TRBJ2-1
CDR3 protein: CASSPFDNRGALTEAFF; CDR3 DNA: TGTGCCAGCTCACCATTTGACAATCGGGGGGCGCTCACTGAAGCTTTCTTT; clone size: few; V gene: TRBV18; D gene: NA; CDR3 length: 17; J gene: TRBJ1-1
CDR3 protein: CASSLGSGMGNQPQHF; CDR3 DNA: TGTGCCAGCAGTTTAGGGTCAGGGATGGGCAATCAGCCCCAGCATTTT; clone size: NA; V gene: TRBV12-3/TRBV12-4; D gene: NA; CDR3 length: 16; J gene: TRBJ1-5
CDR3 protein: CASSQDLATNQPQHF; CDR3 DNA: TGCGCCAGCAGCCAAGATTTGGCCACCAATCAGCCCCAGCATTTT; clone size: many; V gene: TRBV4-3; D gene: NA; CDR3 length: 15; J gene: TRBJ1-5
CDR3 protein: CASSPHEGPQHF; CDR3 DNA: TGTGCCAGCAGCCCCCATGAAGGGCCCCAGCATTTT; clone size: few; V gene: TRBV3-1; D gene: NA; CDR3 length: 12; J gene: TRBJ1-5
CDR3 protein: CASSPFGGVEQYF; CDR3 DNA: TGCGCCAGCAGCCCTTTTGGAGGGGTCGAGCAGTACTTC; clone size: few; V gene: TRBV5-1; D gene: NA; CDR3 length: 13; J gene: TRBJ2-7
CDR3 protein: CATGASSGNTIYF; CDR3 DNA: TGTGCCACCGGGGCTTCGTCTGGAAACACCATATATTTT; clone size: few; V gene: TRBV6-6; D gene: NA; CDR3 length: 13; J gene: TRBJ1-3
CDR3 protein: CASSSQAFLAKNIQYF; CDR3 DNA: TGTGCCAGCAGCTCCCAGGCCTTTTTAGCCAAAAACATTCAGTACTTC; clone size: NA; V gene: TRBV7-2; D gene: NA; CDR3 length: 16; J gene: TRBJ2-4
CDR3 protein: CATSDLSGVIDTQYF; CDR3 DNA: TGTGCCACCAGTGATCTGTCGGGGGTAATAGATACGCAGTATTTT; clone size: few; V gene: TRBV24-1; D gene: NA; CDR3 length: 15; J gene: TRBJ2-3
CDR3 protein: CASRSGPSTGELFF; CDR3 DNA: TGTGCCAGCAGAAGCGGTCCCAGCACCGGGGAGCTGTTTTTT; clone size: many; V gene: TRBV5-6; D gene: NA; CDR3 length: 14; J gene: TRBJ2-2
CDR3 protein: CASSWERNQPQHF; CDR3 DNA: TGTGCCAGCAGTTGGGAGCGCAATCAGCCCCAGCATTTT; clone size: NA; V gene: TRBV27; D gene: NA; CDR3 length: 13; J gene: TRBJ1-5
CDR3 protein: CSVGLTGTGLNQPQHF; CDR3 DNA: TGCAGCGTTGGTCTAACCGGGACAGGACTCAATCAGCCCCAGCATTTT; clone size: NA; V gene: TRBV29-1; D gene: TRBD1; CDR3 length: 16; J gene: TRBJ1-5
CDR3 protein: CASSYGLAGPPSDTQYF; CDR3 DNA: TGTGCCAGCAGTTACGGACTAGCGGGGCCCCCCTCCGATACGCAGTATTTT; clone size: NA; V gene: TRBV6-5; D gene: TRBD2; CDR3 length: 17; J gene: TRBJ2-3
CDR3 protein: CASSPLWGQTDTQYF; CDR3 DNA: TGTGCCAGCAGCCCGCTTTGGGGGCAGACAGATACGCAGTATTTT; clone size: few; V gene: TRBV7-6; D gene: NA; CDR3 length: 15; J gene: TRBJ2-3